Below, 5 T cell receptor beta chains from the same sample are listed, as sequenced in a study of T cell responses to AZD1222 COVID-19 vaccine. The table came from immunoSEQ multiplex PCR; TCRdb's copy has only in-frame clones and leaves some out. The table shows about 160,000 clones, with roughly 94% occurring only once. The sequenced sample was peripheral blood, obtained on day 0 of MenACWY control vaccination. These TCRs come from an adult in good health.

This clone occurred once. The CDR3 sequence: CASSLSGAWGGGYTF. CDR3 coding DNA: TGTGCCAGCAGTTTATCTGGGGCTTGGGGCGGGGGCTACACCTTC. The chain joins TRBV27 to TRBJ1-2, with D perhaps matching TRBD1 (5 bases). Trimming stripped 0 bases from V and 8 bases from J, with 16 bases between. The CDR3 spans 15 residues. Germline CDR1 is MNHEY and CDR2 is SMNVEV (reference sequence).

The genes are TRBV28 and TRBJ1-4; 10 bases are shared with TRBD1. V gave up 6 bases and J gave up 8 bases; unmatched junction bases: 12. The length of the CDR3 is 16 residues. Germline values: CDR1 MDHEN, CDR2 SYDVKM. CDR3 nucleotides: TGTGCCAGCAGGCCGGTTCCGGGACAGGGGAACGAAAAACTGTTTTTT. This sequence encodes CASRPVPGQGNEKLFF.

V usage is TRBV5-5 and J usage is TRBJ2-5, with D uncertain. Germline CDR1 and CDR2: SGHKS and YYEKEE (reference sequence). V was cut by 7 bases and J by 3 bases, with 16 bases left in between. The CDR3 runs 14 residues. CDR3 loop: CASAVVGREETQYF. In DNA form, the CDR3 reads TGTGCCAGCGCGGTTGTTGGCCGCGAAGAGACCCAGTACTTC.

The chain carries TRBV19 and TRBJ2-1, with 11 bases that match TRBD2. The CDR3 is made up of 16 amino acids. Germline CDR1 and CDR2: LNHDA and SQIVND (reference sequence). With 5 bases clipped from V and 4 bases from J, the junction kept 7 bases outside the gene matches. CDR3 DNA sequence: TGTGCCAGTAGTTCGGCTAGCGGGAGGCAATACAATGAGCAGTTCTTC. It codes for CASSSASGRQYNEQFF. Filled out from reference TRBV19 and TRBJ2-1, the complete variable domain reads DGGITQSPKYLFRKEGQNVTLSCEQNLNHDAMYWYRQDPGQGLRLIYYSQIVNDFQKGDIAEGYSVSREKKESFPLTVTSAQKNPTAFYLCASSSASGRQYNEQFFGPGTRLTVL.

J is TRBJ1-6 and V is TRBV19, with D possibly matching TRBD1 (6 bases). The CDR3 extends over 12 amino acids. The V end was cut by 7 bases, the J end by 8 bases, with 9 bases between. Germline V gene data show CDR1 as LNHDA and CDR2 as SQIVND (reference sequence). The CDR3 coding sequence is TGTGCCAGTAACAGGGTAGATTCACCCCTCCACTTT. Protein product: CASNRVDSPLHF. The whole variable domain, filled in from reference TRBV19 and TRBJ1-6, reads DGGITQSPKYLFRKEGQNVTLSCEQNLNHDAMYWYRQDPGQGLRLIYYSQIVNDFQKGDIAEGYSVSREKKESFPLTVTSAQKNPTAFYLCASNRVDSPLHFGNGTRLTVT.